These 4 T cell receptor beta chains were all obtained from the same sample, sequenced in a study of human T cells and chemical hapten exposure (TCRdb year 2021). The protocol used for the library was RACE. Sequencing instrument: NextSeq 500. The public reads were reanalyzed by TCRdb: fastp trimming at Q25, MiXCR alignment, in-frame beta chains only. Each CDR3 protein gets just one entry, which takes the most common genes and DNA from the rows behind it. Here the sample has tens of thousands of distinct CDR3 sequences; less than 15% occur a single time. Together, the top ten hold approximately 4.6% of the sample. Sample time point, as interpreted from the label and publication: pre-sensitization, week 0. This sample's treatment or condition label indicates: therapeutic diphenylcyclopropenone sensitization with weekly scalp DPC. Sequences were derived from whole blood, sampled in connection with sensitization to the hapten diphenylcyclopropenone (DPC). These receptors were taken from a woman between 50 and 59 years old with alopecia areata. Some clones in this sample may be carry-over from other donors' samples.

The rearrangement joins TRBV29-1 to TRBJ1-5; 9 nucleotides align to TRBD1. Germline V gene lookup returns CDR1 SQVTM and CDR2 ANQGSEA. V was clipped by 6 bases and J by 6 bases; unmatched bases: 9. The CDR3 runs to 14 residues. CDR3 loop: CSVGNGQGSQPQHF. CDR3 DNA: TGCAGCGTCGGAAACGGACAGGGGAGTCAGCCCCAGCATTTT.

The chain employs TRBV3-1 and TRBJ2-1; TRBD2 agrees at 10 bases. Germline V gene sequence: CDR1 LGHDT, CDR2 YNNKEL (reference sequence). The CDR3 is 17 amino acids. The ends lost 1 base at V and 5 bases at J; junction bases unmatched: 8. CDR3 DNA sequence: TGTGCCAGCAGCCAAGCCAGAAACCTAGCGGGAGACAATGAGCAGTTCTTC. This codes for CASSQARNLAGDNEQFF.

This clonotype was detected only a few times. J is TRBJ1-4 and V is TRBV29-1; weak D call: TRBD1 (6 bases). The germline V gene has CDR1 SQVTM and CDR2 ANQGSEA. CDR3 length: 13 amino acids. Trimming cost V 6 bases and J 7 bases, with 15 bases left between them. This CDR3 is CSVRQGSGEKLFF. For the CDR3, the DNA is TGCAGCGTCCGGCAGGGGTCTGGTGAAAAACTGTTTTTT.

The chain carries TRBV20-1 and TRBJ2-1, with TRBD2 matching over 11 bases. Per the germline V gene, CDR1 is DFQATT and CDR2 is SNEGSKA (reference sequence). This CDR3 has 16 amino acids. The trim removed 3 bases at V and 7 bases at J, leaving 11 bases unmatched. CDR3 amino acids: CSASLFTSGSANEQFF. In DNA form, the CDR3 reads TGCAGTGCTAGCCTATTCACTAGCGGGAGTGCAAATGAGCAGTTCTTC.